This TCR beta chain was recorded in a study of T cells in Graves' hyperthyroidism and ophthalmopathy. TCR beta CDR3 regions were amplified from RNA transcripts. The HTBI set primed first-round TCR CDR3 RT-PCR. TCRdb re-called the multiplex PCR reads through MiXCR, storing one row per CDR3 protein. This sample yields 550,000 to 600,000 distinct CDR3 sequences, of which 15% to 20% are seen a single time; 15% to 20% belongs to the top ten. CDR1 is SGHTA, CDR2 FQGNSA, per germline. V lost 1 base and J lost 0, with 13 bases in between. There are 16 residues in the CDR3. On this clonotype itself: The antigen is unknown.

Study-level findings and limits: Ophthalmopathy could be told apart from stable hyperthyroidism with a 13 V-J model.

The clonotype originates from a young woman with Graves' hyperthyroidism. The genes are TRBV7-2 and TRBJ2-7; D unclear. Material for sequencing was blood. This CDR3 reads CASSLGEARSSYEQYF. CDR3 bases: TGTGCCAGCAGCTTAGGGGAAGCCAGGAGCTCCTACGAGCAGTACTTC.